This T cell receptor beta chain is drawn from a study of early T cells in non-severe SARS-CoV-2 infection. The library protocol tagged individual cDNA molecules with unique molecular identifiers. From the 5' RACE reads, TCRdb called clonotypes with MiXCR, one entry per CDR3 protein. The repertoire consists of tens of thousands of distinct CDR3 sequences, with less than 15% occurring once and the leading ten covering about 6.1%. The table lists this clonotype with a few counts. Its antigen is as yet unknown. The CDR3 consists of 15 residues. From germline, CDR1 is SGDLS and CDR2 YYNGEE. The V end lost 3 bases, the J end lost 5 bases, and 14 bases lay between the germline ends. Study results and limitations: Lookups in VDJdb leaned toward anti-spike CD8 responses and missed private and CD4 specificities.

Source material: whole blood. The source is an adult who was a healthcare worker with PCR-confirmed SARS-CoV-2 infection or an uninfected control (not recorded which). V gene TRBV9 combines with J gene TRBJ1-4; D is undetermined. CDR3 sequence: CASSGETGFNEKLFF. CDR3 sequence (DNA): TGTGCCAGCAGCGGGGAGACCGGTTTCAATGAAAAACTGTTTTTT.